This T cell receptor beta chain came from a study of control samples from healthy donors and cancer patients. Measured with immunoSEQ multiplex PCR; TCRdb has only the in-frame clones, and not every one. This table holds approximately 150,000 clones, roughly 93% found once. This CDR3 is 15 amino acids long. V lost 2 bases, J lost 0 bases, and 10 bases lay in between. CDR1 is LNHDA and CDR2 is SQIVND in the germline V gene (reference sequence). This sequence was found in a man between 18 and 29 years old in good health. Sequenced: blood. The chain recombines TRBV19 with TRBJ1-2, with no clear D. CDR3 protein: CASSIREQTNYGYTF. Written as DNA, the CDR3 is TGTGCCAGTAGTATACGGGAGCAAACTAACTATGGCTACACCTTC.